The entry below gives a single T cell receptor beta chain sequence along with its context. The target antigen is unknown. These data originate in a study of long-term antiretroviral therapy in people with HIV. Study-level results: Repertoire composition at all time points was dominated by clones that had expanded before ART.

CDR3 length equals 12 residues. CDR1 is MDHEN and CDR2 is SYDVKM in the germline V gene. Trimming cost V 7 bases and J 6 bases, with 10 bases left between them. The authors ran the immunoSEQ assay, v3.0, at survey level. Only in-frame clones appear in the TCRdb table, and some are missing; sequencing was by immunoSEQ multiplex PCR. The data hold over 20,000 clones, with over 75% observed a single time. The sample in question was unsorted PBMCs, obtained around 2.7 years after starting antiretroviral therapy. This rearrangement joins TRBV28 to TRBJ1-5; D call uncertain. The TCR was taken from a woman in her 50s with HIV. CDR3 sequence reads: CASTDYPQPQHF. The CDR3 nucleotides are TGTGCCAGCACGGACTACCCTCAGCCCCAGCATTTT.